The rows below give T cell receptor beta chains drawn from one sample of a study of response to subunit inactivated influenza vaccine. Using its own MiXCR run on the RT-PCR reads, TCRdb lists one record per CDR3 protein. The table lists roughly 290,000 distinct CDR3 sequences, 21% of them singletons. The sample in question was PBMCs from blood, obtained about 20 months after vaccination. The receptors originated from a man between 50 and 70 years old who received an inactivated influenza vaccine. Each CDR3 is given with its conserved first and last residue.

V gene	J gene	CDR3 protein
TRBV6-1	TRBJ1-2	CASSGRGQYYGYTF
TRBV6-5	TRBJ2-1	CASSYGTHNEQFF
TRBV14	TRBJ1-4	CASSLGQLTTNEKLFF
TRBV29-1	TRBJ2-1	CSVEAGGLNEQFF
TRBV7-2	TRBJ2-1	CASSPHYDEQFF
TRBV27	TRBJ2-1	CASSSLAGLAGDDNEQFF
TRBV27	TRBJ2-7	CASSLNPHVDEQYF
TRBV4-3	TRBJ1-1	CASSQGTGRMNTEAFF
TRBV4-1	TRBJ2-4	CASSQGPPTGGKNIQYF
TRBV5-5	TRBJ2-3	CASSLEGRLTDTQYF